The T cell receptor (beta chain) described here comes from a study of memory CD4+ T cells and cytomegalovirus serostatus. Assay: immunoSEQ multiplex PCR; the TCRdb copy retains only in-frame clones and omits some. The sample yields under 55,000 clones, roughly 72% seen once. Single viable CD3+CD4+CD8-CD45RO+ cells were sorted as the memory CD4+ T cells. CMV serostatus came from serum IgG against pp150, pp28, p38, p52. Positive selection with CD4 microbeads enriched total CD4+ T cells. The CDR3 has 18 amino acids. CDR1 and CDR2 from the germline V gene are MNHEY and SMNVEV (reference sequence). The V segment lost 5 bases and the J segment 5 bases; nucleotides outside the gene matches: 18.

The rearrangement joins TRBV27 to TRBJ1-2; 9 nucleotides agree with TRBD1. Sample: memory CD4+ T cells from blood. This TCR was sampled from an adult in good health and CMV-seronegative. Here the CDR3 reads CASSPPFRGTGKKYGYTF. For the CDR3, the DNA is TGTGCCAGCAGTCCACCCTTTCGGGGGACAGGGAAAAAGTATGGCTACACCTTC.